These 19 T cell receptor beta chains were all obtained from the same sample, sequenced in a study of cytomegalovirus exposure and HLA in healthy donors. PCR was performed using 60 Vbeta and 13 Jbeta primers. Generated by immunoSEQ multiplex PCR, the TCRdb table keeps only in-frame clones and is missing some. The sample yields around 100,000 clones, 79% seen once. Sequencing was performed on PBMCs. These receptors were obtained from a middle-aged woman in good health and CMV-seronegative.

This clone was found a few times. The chain joins TRBV5-1 to TRBJ2-1; 7 bases line up with TRBD1. After removal of 0 bases from V and 7 bases from J, the junction contained 4 bases not matched to a gene. From germline, CDR1 is SGHRS and CDR2 YFSETQ. The CDR3 contains 14 residues. The CDR3 DNA reads TGCGCCAGCAGCTTGGAAGGGGGCAGGAATGAGCAGTTCTTC. It translates to CASSLEGGRNEQFF.

V and J are TRBV5-1 and TRBJ2-1, with 8 bases identical to TRBD1. The CDR3 has 17 residues. Per the germline V gene, CDR1 is SGHRS and CDR2 is YFSETQ. V was pared by 3 bases and J by 0 bases, with 8 bases of the junction left unmatched. The CDR3 protein is CASSWGTGPSSYNEQFF. The CDR3 DNA reads TGCGCCAGCAGCTGGGGGACAGGCCCGAGCTCCTACAATGAGCAGTTCTTC. Filled out from reference TRBV5-1 and TRBJ2-1, the complete variable domain reads KAGVTQTPRYLIKTRGQQVTLSCSPISGHRSVSWYQQTPGQGLQFLFEYFSETQRNKGNFPGRFSGRQFSNSRSEMNVSTLELGDSALYLCASSWGTGPSSYNEQFFGPGTRLTVL.

The V and J genes are TRBV28 and TRBJ1-1; perhaps TRBD1 as D (6 bases). Trimming stripped 10 bases from V and 4 bases from J, with 19 bases between. The CDR3 is 14 residues long. The germline CDR1 and CDR2 sequences are MDHEN and SYDVKM. The CDR3 loop is CATGTQLGSTEAFF. In nucleotides, the CDR3 is TGTGCCACCGGGACACAGTTAGGCAGCACTGAAGCTTTCTTT.

The CDR3 spells CSVISAGQPQHF. For the CDR3, the DNA is TGCAGCGTGATATCGGCGGGTCAGCCCCAGCATTTT. This chain connects TRBV29-1 to TRBJ1-5; no definite D call. V was trimmed by 6 bases and J by 6 bases, leaving 12 bases between them. The CDR3 contains 12 residues. The germline V gene encodes CDR1 SQVTM and CDR2 ANQGSEA.

The V gene is TRBV29-1, the J gene TRBJ2-3; D might be TRBD2 (5 bases). Germline loops: CDR1 SQVTM, CDR2 ANQGSEA. Trimming pared 4 bases from V and 0 bases from J, leaving 14 bases between. CDR3 length equals 15 residues. The DNA for the CDR3 is TGCAGCGTTGGGCTCGGGGTGGAGAGCACAGATACGCAGTATTTT. This encodes CSVGLGVESTDTQYF.

The gene calls are TRBV9 and TRBJ2-1; 7 bases match TRBD1. With V trimmed by 3 bases and J by 0 bases, 3 bases remained unmatched. Germline lookup yields CDR1 SGDLS and CDR2 YYNGEE. The CDR3 has 15 amino acids. The CDR3 sequence: CASSATGSSYNEQFF. The CDR3, as DNA: TGTGCCAGCAGCGCGACAGGGAGCTCCTACAATGAGCAGTTCTTC.

This clone was picked up a small number of times. This chain uses TRBV30 with TRBJ2-1; D might be TRBD2 (6 bases). This CDR3 is built from 13 residues. The V gene lost 5 bases and the J gene lost 2 bases, with 10 bases spanning the gap. Germline assignment: CDR1 GTSNPN and CDR2 SVGIG (reference sequence). The CDR3, as DNA: TGTGCCTGGGTCCGCGGGGCCTACAATGAGCAGTTCTTC. The encoded protein is CAWVRGAYNEQFF.

The chain uses TRBV28 and TRBJ2-2; D possibly corresponds to TRBD2 (7 bases). The CDR3 runs 14 residues. Germline V gene lookup returns CDR1 MDHEN and CDR2 SYDVKM. The V end was cut by 6 bases, the J end by 5 bases, with 13 bases between. Here the CDR3 DNA reads TGTGCCAGCAGACCCGGGGGGCGGACCGGGGAGCTGTTTTTT. Translated: CASRPGGRTGELFF.

This clone was found once. V gene TRBV6-5 combines with J gene TRBJ1-2; a possible D gene is TRBD1 (6 bases). V shed 10 bases and J shed 5 bases, with 11 bases lying between them. Germline V gives CDR1 MNHEY, CDR2 SVGAGI. This CDR3 has 11 residues. The CDR3 spells CATTGQYGYTF. The CDR3 DNA reads as TGTGCCACCACCGGACAGTATGGCTACACCTTC.

J is TRBJ2-1 and V is TRBV29-1, with D perhaps TRBD1 (6 bases). This CDR3 spans 13 amino acids. Trimming left V 1 base short and J 6 bases short, with 10 bases between. Looked up from germline, CDR1 is SQVTM and CDR2 is ANQGSEA. The CDR3 protein is CSVEVSRGNEQFF. CDR3 coding DNA: TGCAGCGTTGAAGTATCCAGGGGCAATGAGCAGTTCTTC.

CDR3 protein: CASSILGGAGTDTQYF. CDR3 nucleotides: TGTGCCAGTAGTATTTTGGGAGGCGCAGGCACAGATACGCAGTATTTT. The rearrangement joins TRBV19 to TRBJ2-3, with a tentative D call TRBD2 (6 bases). The CDR3 is 16 amino acids. Looked up from germline, CDR1 is LNHDA and CDR2 is SQIVND (reference sequence). With 3 bases removed from V and 1 base from J, the gap between germline ends came to 14 bases.

This clone was seen just once. The chain joins TRBV7-8 to TRBJ2-5, with 8 bases matching TRBD1. The J call is in doubt because the DNA end fits TRBJ2-7 better. This CDR3 has 15 amino acids. CDR1 is SGHVS, CDR2 FQNEAQ, per germline. CDR3: CASSLRTGSAYEQYF. The CDR3 region has the DNA TGTGCCAGCAGCTTGAGGACAGGGTCAGCCTACGAGCAGTACTTC.

The chain recombines TRBV6-5 with TRBJ1-6; maybe TRBD1 (5 bases). V was cut by 0 bases and J by 9 bases, with 12 bases left in between. The V gene's germline CDR1 is MNHEY and CDR2 SVGAGI. The CDR3 totals 15 residues. The CDR3, as DNA: TGTGCCAGCAGTTACTCGGGGCAGGCTGGTTCACCCCTCCACTTT. Its translation is CASSYSGQAGSPLHF.

The chain employs TRBV5-1 and TRBJ2-2, with 9 bases aligning to TRBD1. After removal of 4 bases from V and 5 bases from J, the junction contained 6 bases not matched to a gene. The CDR3 extends over 15 amino acids. Germline CDR1 and CDR2: SGHRS and YFSETQ. The DNA for the CDR3 is TGCGCCAGCAGCGGGACAGGGAGTCTTACCGGGGAGCTGTTTTTT. Translated: CASSGTGSLTGELFF.

The chain recombines TRBV27 with TRBJ2-5, with TRBD1 matching over 7 bases. V dropped 5 bases and J dropped 5; count of bases not matched to a gene: 5. The CDR3 sequence is 13 residues long. Germline V lookup: CDR1 MNHEY, CDR2 SMNVEV (reference sequence). In DNA form, the CDR3 reads TGTGCCAGCAGTAGGGGGCAGGGGGAGACCCAGTACTTC. Amino acids: CASSRGQGETQYF.

This clone showed up just a few times. This sequence joins TRBV19 and TRBJ2-2; D is unclear. The CDR3 loop spans 14 amino acids. Germline V lookup: CDR1 LNHDA, CDR2 SQIVND (reference sequence). V lost 4 bases and J lost 1, with 7 bases in between. CDR3 sequence (DNA): TGTGCCAGTAGTACCACCGGGAACACCGGGGAGCTGTTTTTT. Translating gives CASSTTGNTGELFF. The full variable domain, in which reference TRBV19 and TRBJ2-2 provide the parts outside the CDR3, is DGGITQSPKYLFRKEGQNVTLSCEQNLNHDAMYWYRQDPGQGLRLIYYSQIVNDFQKGDIAEGYSVSREKKESFPLTVTSAQKNPTAFYLCASSTTGNTGELFFGEGSRLTVL.

This sequence joins TRBV5-1 and TRBJ2-3; TRBD2 agrees at 9 bases. The J segment lost 6 bases and the V segment lost 1 base, leaving 3 bases of the junction unmatched. Germline V lookup: CDR1 SGHRS, CDR2 YFSETQ. The CDR3 totals 14 residues. In DNA, the CDR3 is TGCGCCAGCAGCTTGAGACTAGCGGCGGATACGCAGTATTTT. Protein product: CASSLRLAADTQYF.

The genes are TRBV4-3 and TRBJ2-1, with 10 bases matching TRBD2. In germline, CDR1 is LGHNA, CDR2 YSLEER. The CDR3 runs to 16 residues. V lost 2 bases and J lost 6; bases outside the gene matches: 7. The CDR3 region has the DNA TGCGCCAGCAGCCAACGCCTAGCGGGAGTAGGCAATGAGCAGTTCTTC. Translating it yields CASSQRLAGVGNEQFF.

The V gene is TRBV27, the J gene TRBJ2-1; 11 bases are shared with TRBD2. The V and J ends lost 1 base and 9 bases, in that order; junction bases with no gene match: 14. Germline CDR1 MNHEY, CDR2 SMNVEV (reference sequence). The CDR3 has 18 residues. CDR3 amino acids: CASSLYPSGGPKPCEQFF. CDR3 DNA: TGTGCCAGCAGTTTATACCCTAGCGGGGGGCCAAAGCCGTGTGAGCAGTTCTTC.